This is a list of T cell receptor beta chains from one sample in a study of neurological immune-mediated disorders. TCRdb re-derived calls from the 5' RACE reads in MiXCR, one entry per CDR3 protein. The sample records around 78,000 distinct CDR3 sequences, roughly 15% being singletons. Input material: PBMCs. These receptors were obtained from a woman aged 40 to 50 in good health. Both conserved end residues are part of each CDR3. D genes are given only for firm matches. Size values are once, few and many counts, or a class for expanded clones, and some rows have none.

J gene: TRBJ2-1
D gene: .
clone size: few
CDR3 length: 15
V gene: TRBV5-6
CDR3 protein: CASSSRQVLYNEQFF
CDR3 DNA: TGTGCCAGCAGCAGTAGACAGGTTCTCTACAATGAGCAGTTCTTC

J gene: TRBJ1-2
D gene: .
clone size: many
CDR3 length: 15
V gene: TRBV27
CDR3 protein: CASSLGGHRYYGYTF
CDR3 DNA: TGTGCCAGCAGTTTAGGGGGACACCGGTACTATGGCTACACCTTC

J gene: TRBJ2-1
D gene: TRBD1
clone size: many
CDR3 length: 13
V gene: TRBV20-1
CDR3 protein: CSAERTGMNEQFF
CDR3 DNA: TGCAGTGCCGAAAGGACAGGGATGAATGAGCAGTTCTTC

J gene: TRBJ2-3
D gene: TRBD2
clone size: many
CDR3 length: 17
V gene: TRBV7-2
CDR3 protein: CASSLDGGGASTDTQYF
CDR3 DNA: TGTGCCAGCAGCTTAGATGGCGGGGGAGCTAGCACAGATACGCAGTATTTT

J gene: TRBJ1-1
D gene: .
clone size: many
CDR3 length: 13
V gene: TRBV4-3
CDR3 protein: CASSQEFREKAFF
CDR3 DNA: TGCGCCAGCAGCCAAGAATTTCGAGAAAAAGCTTTCTTT

J gene: TRBJ2-1
D gene: TRBD2
clone size: many
CDR3 length: 15
V gene: TRBV5-1
CDR3 protein: CASSLRVSGGHEQFF
CDR3 DNA: TGCGCCAGCAGCTTGCGGGTTAGCGGGGGGCATGAGCAGTTCTTC

J gene: TRBJ2-5
D gene: .
clone size: few
CDR3 length: 14
V gene: TRBV7-8
CDR3 protein: CASSLTERGRTQYF
CDR3 DNA: TGTGCCAGCAGCCTTACCGAGAGGGGAAGGACCCAGTACTTC

J gene: TRBJ2-3
D gene: .
clone size: many
CDR3 length: 17
V gene: TRBV7-2
CDR3 protein: CASSLGRGFGAVDTQYF
CDR3 DNA: TGTGCCAGCAGCCTGGGGAGGGGGTTCGGTGCGGTAGATACGCAGTATTTT

J gene: TRBJ2-1
D gene: .
clone size: .
CDR3 length: 16
V gene: TRBV5-1
CDR3 protein: CASSYAPGRGREEQFF
CDR3 DNA: TGCGCCAGCAGCTATGCCCCGGGACGCGGACGTGAGGAACAGTTCTTC

J gene: TRBJ2-1
D gene: .
clone size: many
CDR3 length: 16
V gene: TRBV10-3
CDR3 protein: CAISESWTAGYNEQFF
CDR3 DNA: TGTGCCATCAGTGAGTCGTGGACAGCGGGTTACAATGAGCAGTTCTTC